The rows below give T cell receptor beta chains drawn from one sample of a study of blood T cell repertoires in COVID-19. Sequenced by immunoSEQ multiplex PCR; TCRdb stores in-frame clones only, minus some. The sample gives 100,000 to 150,000 clones, around 85% of which show up once; about 3.3% is in the top ten. The material sequenced was peripheral blood. The origin of the receptors is a woman older than 75 with COVID-19, enrolled during active disease. Both conserved end residues are part of each CDR3. The D gene is left open where the match is weak. Where a row states a size, it is once, few, many or the class of an expanded clone; other rows omit it.

V gene	D gene	clone size	J gene	CDR3 DNA	CDR3 protein
TRBV4-1	-	-	TRBJ1-5	TGCGCCAGCAGCCAAGTTGGCGGTTCTTTTCAGCCCCAGCATTTT	CASSQVGGSFQPQHF
TRBV15	-	few	TRBJ1-1	TGTGCCACCAGCAGAGCACAAAGTGAAGCTTTCTTT	CATSRAQSEAFF
TRBV3-1/TRBV3-2	TRBD1	once	TRBJ1-5	TGTGCCAGCAGTGACAGGGGTATGCAGCCCCAGCATTTT	CASSDRGMQPQHF
TRBV11-2	-	-	TRBJ2-7	TGTGCCAGCAGCTTAGGACAGGCTAACTTGTACGAGCAGTACTTC	CASSLGQANLYEQYF
TRBV5-6	TRBD2	-	TRBJ2-1	TGTGCCAGCAGCACTGACGGGAGGCCCTACAATGAGCAGTTCTTC	CASSTDGRPYNEQFF
TRBV28	-	-	TRBJ1-6	TGTGCCAGCAGGTTGCTCCCGGAGGGATCACCCCTCCACTTT	CASRLLPEGSPLHF
TRBV2	-	once	TRBJ2-2	TGTGCCAGCAGCGCGGGGGCAGTGCGAGGCACCGGGGAGCTGTTTTTT	CASSAGAVRGTGELFF
TRBV7-3	TRBD2	-	TRBJ2-5	TGTGCCAGCAGCTTAGGGGTTGGGGTAGCGGGGGAGACCCAGTACTTC	CASSLGVGVAGETQYF
TRBV29-1	-	-	TRBJ1-2	TGCAGCGTTGCGGGGGACGAGTCCAACTATGGCTACACCTTC	CSVAGDESNYGYTF
TRBV11-3	-	-	TRBJ2-2	TGTGCCAGCAGCTTAGCGGCGACAGCCGGGGAGCTGTTTTTT	CASSLAATAGELFF
TRBV18	-	-	TRBJ2-2	TGTGCCAGCTCACCTAGGAACACCGGGGAGCTGTTTTTT	CASSPRNTGELFF
TRBV5-1	TRBD1	-	TRBJ1-6	TGCGCCAGCAGCTTGGCTGGGACAGGGGTCAATTCACCCCTCCACTTT	CASSLAGTGVNSPLHF
TRBV14	TRBD1	-	TRBJ1-1	TGTGCCAGCAGCCCTAGGACAGGGGGCCAGAGCACTGAAGCTTTCTTT	CASSPRTGGQSTEAFF
TRBV11-2	-	-	TRBJ1-1	TGTGCCAGCAGCTTAGGCGCGGGGGGGGGCACTGAAGCTTTCTTT	CASSLGAGGGTEAFF
TRBV7-6	TRBD2	-	TRBJ2-7	TGTGCCAGCAGCTTAGAGGGACTAGCGGGAGGTGGTAACGAGCAGTACTTC	CASSLEGLAGGGNEQYF
TRBV19	-	-	TRBJ1-3	TGTGCCAGTAGTATACACTGGGCCCTAGCGGGGAGCTCTGGAAACACCATATATTTT	CASSIHWALAGSSGNTIYF
TRBV27	-	-	TRBJ1-4	TGTGCCACCCGACGGGCACAGGGTAATGAAAAACTGTTTTTT	CATRRAQGNEKLFF
TRBV7-3	TRBD2	-	TRBJ2-3	TGTGCCAGCAGCCTCGACGCGACTAGCGGGAGCAGGGATACGCAGTATTTT	CASSLDATSGSRDTQYF
TRBV10-3	-	-	TRBJ1-1	TGTGCCATCAGTGGAGGGGACAAGGGCGCTGAAGCTTTCTTT	CAISGGDKGAEAFF
TRBV5-6	-	-	TRBJ1-6	TGTGCCAGCAGCTTGCTCGGCGTAGCCAAAGATTCACCCCTCCACTTT	CASSLLGVAKDSPLHF
TRBV5-4	-	-	TRBJ2-4	TGTGCCAGCAGCTTGCAGGGGGCCAAAAACATTCAGTACTTC	CASSLQGAKNIQYF
TRBV4-3	TRBD1	-	TRBJ2-7	TGCGCCAGCAGCCAAGGTTTGGACAGGGTATCCTACGAGCAGTACTTC	CASSQGLDRVSYEQYF
TRBV18	-	-	TRBJ1-6	TGTGCCAGCTCACCACGGTATGGGGGGACTAATAATTCACCCCTCCACTTT	CASSPRYGGTNNSPLHF
TRBV6-5	-	-	TRBJ2-5	TGTGCCAGCAGGAAATCCCGGGGGTTGGAGACCCAGTACTTC	CASRKSRGLETQYF
TRBV1	-	-	TRBJ1-4	TGCACGAACTCGCGGTGTCGAAAAACTGTTTTT	CTNSRCRKTVF
TRBV15	-	-	TRBJ1-1	TGTGCCACCAGCAGAGAGGGCACCTACACTGAAGCTTTCTTT	CATSREGTYTEAFF
TRBV19	-	once	TRBJ1-6	TGTGCCAGTAGTTCCGCGCAGGCGCGCCGTCCCCTCCACTTT	CASSSAQARRPLHF
TRBV6-5	TRBD2	-	TRBJ2-3	TGTGCCAGCGGGGGACTAGCCACAGATACGCAGTATTTT	CASGGLATDTQYF
TRBV9	TRBD2	once	TRBJ2-7	TGTGCCAGCAGCGAGGGACTAGGATCCTCCTACGAGCAGTACTTC	CASSEGLGSSYEQYF
TRBV19	-	-	TRBJ1-5	TGTGCCAGCACGTTTTCTAGGAGCAATCAGCCCCAGCATTTT	CASTFSRSNQPQHF
TRBV19	-	-	TRBJ2-1	TGTGCCAGTAGTTACCGGGGAAACAATGAGCAGTTCTTC	CASSYRGNNEQFF
TRBV24-1	-	-	TRBJ2-1	TGTGCCACCAGTGACCAGGAGGATTCCTCCTACAATGAGCAGTTCTTC	CATSDQEDSSYNEQFF
TRBV3-1/TRBV3-2	TRBD2	-	TRBJ2-5	TGTGCCAGCAGCCAAGGAACATCGGGACTAGCGGGAGTTGGAGAGACCCAGTACTTC	CASSQGTSGLAGVGETQYF
TRBV21-1	-	-	TRBJ2-7	TGTGCCAGCAGCATGTTCGGGACAGACCCCTACGAGCAGTACTTC	CASSMFGTDPYEQYF
TRBV4-3	TRBD1	-	TRBJ1-1	TGCGCCAGCAGCCCGGGGACAGAGAACACTGAAGCTTTCTTT	CASSPGTENTEAFF
TRBV2	-	once	TRBJ1-2	TGTGCCAGCATGCGTTATGGCTACACCTTC	CASMRYGYTF
TRBV29-1	-	-	TRBJ2-2	TGCAGCGTTGAAGGTTTGACGGAGAACGCGAACACCGGGGAGCTGTTTTTT	CSVEGLTENANTGELFF
TRBV4-3	TRBD1	-	TRBJ2-5	TGCGCCAGCAGCCAATTGTTGTCCCCCCGGGACAGCCAAGAGACCCAGTACTTC	CASSQLLSPRDSQETQYF
TRBV5-1	TRBD2	-	TRBJ2-3	TGCGCCAGCAGCTTGGGGACTAGCGGGGTAGATACAGATACGCAGTATTTT	CASSLGTSGVDTDTQYF
TRBV9	TRBD2	-	TRBJ2-1	TGTGCCAGCAGCGTGTCGAGCGGGAAAGTCAATGAGCAGTTCTTC	CASSVSSGKVNEQFF
TRBV5-1	-	-	TRBJ2-1	TGCGCCAGCAACCAAGGGGGGGTAAATGAGCAGTTCTTC	CASNQGGVNEQFF
TRBV3-1/TRBV3-2	TRBD1	-	TRBJ1-1	TGTGCCAGCAGCAATCGGGACAGGGGGAACACTGAAGCTTTCTTT	CASSNRDRGNTEAFF
TRBV7-6	-	-	TRBJ1-6	TGTGCCAGCAGCCCGGGGACAAATTCACCCCTCCACTTT	CASSPGTNSPLHF
TRBV6-5	-	-	TRBJ1-4	TGTGCCAGCTACATTGGTCTCGGGGGAGGTGAAAAACTGTTTTTT	CASYIGLGGGEKLFF
TRBV5-1	TRBD2	-	TRBJ2-3	TGCGCCAGCAGCTTAACCGGGACTAGCGGCACAGATACGCAGTATTTT	CASSLTGTSGTDTQYF
TRBV6-4	-	-	TRBJ2-7	TGTGCCGGCCACCGAGGGGGCTCCTACGAGCAGTACTTC	CAGHRGGSYEQYF
TRBV14	TRBD2	-	TRBJ2-2	TGTGCCAGCAGCCAAGAGGGCGAGACTAGCGGGAGGGCGAACACCGGGGAGCTGTTTTTT	CASSQEGETSGRANTGELFF
TRBV28	-	few	TRBJ2-5	TGTGCCAGCAGTTATGGCGGGGGCGCGCAAGAGACCCAGTACTTC	CASSYGGGAQETQYF
TRBV6-5	-	-	TRBJ2-5	TGTGCCAGCAGAGTTGAGACACGGGAAACCCAGTACTTC	CASRVETRETQYF
TRBV27	-	-	TRBJ1-5	TGTGCCAGCAGCATCGGGAGAAATAGCAATCAGCCCCAGCATTTT	CASSIGRNSNQPQHF
TRBV28	-	-	TRBJ1-5	TGTGCCAGCAGTCGCCCAGTGCGGGGTCAGCCCCAGCATTTT	CASSRPVRGQPQHF
TRBV7-9	-	-	TRBJ2-5	TGTGCCAGCAGCCTTTGGGGCCGAAGGGGGGAGACCCAGTACTTC	CASSLWGRRGETQYF
TRBV7-9	-	-	TRBJ2-1	TGTGCCAGCAGAGCCCCCATTCGGACGGGAAACAACAATGAGCAGTTCTTC	CASRAPIRTGNNNEQFF